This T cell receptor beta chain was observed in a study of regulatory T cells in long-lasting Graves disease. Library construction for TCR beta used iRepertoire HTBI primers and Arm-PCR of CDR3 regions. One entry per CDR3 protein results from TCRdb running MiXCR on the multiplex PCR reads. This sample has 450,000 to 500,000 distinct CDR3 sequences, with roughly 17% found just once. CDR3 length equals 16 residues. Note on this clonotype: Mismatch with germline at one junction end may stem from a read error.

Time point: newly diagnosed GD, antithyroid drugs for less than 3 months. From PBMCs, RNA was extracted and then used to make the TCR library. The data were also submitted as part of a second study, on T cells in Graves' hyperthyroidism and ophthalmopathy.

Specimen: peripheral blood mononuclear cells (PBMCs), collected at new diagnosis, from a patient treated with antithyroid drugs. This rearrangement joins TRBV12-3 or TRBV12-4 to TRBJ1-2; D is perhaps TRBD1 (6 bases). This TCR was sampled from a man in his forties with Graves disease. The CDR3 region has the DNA TGTGCCAACAGTTTAGTGACAGCGAGGGGGGACTATGGCTACACCTTC. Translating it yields CANSLVTARGDYGYTF.